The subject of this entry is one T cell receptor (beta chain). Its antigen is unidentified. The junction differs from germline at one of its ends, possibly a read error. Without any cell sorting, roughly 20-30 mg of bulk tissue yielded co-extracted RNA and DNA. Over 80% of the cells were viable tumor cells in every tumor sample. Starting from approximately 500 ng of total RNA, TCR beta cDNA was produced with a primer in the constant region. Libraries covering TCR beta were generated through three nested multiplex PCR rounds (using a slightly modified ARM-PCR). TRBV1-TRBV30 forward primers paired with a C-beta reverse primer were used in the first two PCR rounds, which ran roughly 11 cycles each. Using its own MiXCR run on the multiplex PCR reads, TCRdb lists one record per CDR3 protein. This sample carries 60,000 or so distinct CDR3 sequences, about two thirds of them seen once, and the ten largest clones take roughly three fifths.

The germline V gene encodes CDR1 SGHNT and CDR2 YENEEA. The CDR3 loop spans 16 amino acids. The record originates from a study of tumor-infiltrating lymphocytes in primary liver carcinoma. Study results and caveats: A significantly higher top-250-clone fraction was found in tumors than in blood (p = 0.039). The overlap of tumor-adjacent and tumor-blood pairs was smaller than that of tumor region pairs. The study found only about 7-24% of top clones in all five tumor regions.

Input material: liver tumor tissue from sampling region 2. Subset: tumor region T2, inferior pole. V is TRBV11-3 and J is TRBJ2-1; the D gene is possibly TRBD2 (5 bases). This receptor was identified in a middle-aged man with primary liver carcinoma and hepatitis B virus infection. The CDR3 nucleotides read TGTACCAGCAGCTTATGCGGAGGACTTACTTACAATGAGCAGTTCTTC. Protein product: CTSSLCGGLTYNEQFF.